One sample yielded the 14 T cell receptor beta chains listed below, sequenced in a study of cytomegalovirus exposure and HLA in healthy donors. With 60 Vbeta and 13 Jbeta primers, the PCR was carried out. Libraries were prepared by immunoSEQ multiplex PCR; TCRdb keeps only in-frame clonotypes and omits some of them. The data hold 98,000 or so clones, with approximately 76% observed a single time. The sequenced sample consisted of PBMCs. These receptors were obtained from a man in his forties or fifties in good health and CMV-seronegative.

The V call is TRBV4-1, the J call TRBJ1-5; TRBD1 matches at 7 bases. Trimming removed 6 bases from V and 0 bases from J; junction bases left unmatched: 11. This CDR3 is built from 17 residues. Germline values: CDR1 MGHRA, CDR2 YSYEKL. Here the CDR3 reads CASSSSGAGGSNQPQHF. In nucleotides, the CDR3 is TGCGCCAGCAGTTCCTCCGGGGCAGGGGGTAGCAATCAGCCCCAGCATTTT.

The rearrangement joins TRBV6-1 to TRBJ2-1, with 9 positions matching TRBD2. CDR1 is MNHNS, CDR2 SASEGT, per germline. This CDR3 contains 18 residues. V dropped 3 bases and J dropped 4; count of bases not matched to a gene: 13. The CDR3 bases are TGTGCCAGCAGTGATTCATCGGGGCGGCTAGCGGGGTACAATGAGCAGTTCTTC. This sequence encodes CASSDSSGRLAGYNEQFF.

V is TRBV7-2 and J is TRBJ1-2; TRBD1 aligns across 8 bases. The CDR3 has 15 residues. The germline gives CDR1 SGHTA, CDR2 FQGNSA. V was pared by 5 bases and J by 8 bases, with 13 bases of the junction left unmatched. This chain's CDR3 is CASSTGTGPFWGYTF. In nucleotides, the CDR3 is TGTGCCAGCAGCACCGGGACAGGACCTTTTTGGGGCTACACCTTC.

The V gene is TRBV11-2, the J gene TRBJ2-1, with a tentative D call TRBD2 (6 bases). The V end lost 5 bases, the J end lost 0 bases, and 11 bases lay between the germline ends. Looked up from germline, CDR1 is SGHAT and CDR2 is FQNNGV. The CDR3 runs to 15 residues. The CDR3: CASSRLGSSYNEQFF. CDR3 in DNA: TGTGCCAGCAGCCGCCTCGGGAGCTCCTACAATGAGCAGTTCTTC.

This clone appeared a single time. V gene TRBV7-8 combines with J gene TRBJ1-5, with D possibly TRBD1 on 6 matching bases. The V end was cut by 5 bases, the J end by 5 bases, with 19 bases between. Germline V gives CDR1 SGHVS, CDR2 FQNEAQ. The CDR3 is made up of 16 amino acids. CDR3: CASSKGGRAVDQPQHF. CDR3 coding DNA: TGTGCCAGCAGCAAGGGGGGGAGGGCGGTCGATCAGCCCCAGCATTTT.

This chain joins TRBV6-1 and TRBJ2-3, with TRBD1 matching 7 bases. Germline values: CDR1 MNHNS, CDR2 SASEGT. V trimming: 6 bases; J trimming: 4 bases; junction bases outside the gene matches: 4. The CDR3 totals 13 residues. The CDR3 sequence is CASRDRVADTQYF. The CDR3 nucleotides are TGTGCCAGCAGAGACAGGGTAGCAGATACGCAGTATTTT.

This chain links TRBV19 with TRBJ1-2, with 7 nucleotides matching TRBD1. The CDR3 covers 13 residues. V lost 6 bases, J lost 4 bases, and 5 bases stayed unmatched. Germline CDR1 reads LNHDA; CDR2 reads SQIVND (reference sequence). In nucleotides, the CDR3 is TGTGCCAGTAGACTCGACAGGGTCTATGGCTACACCTTC. Protein product: CASRLDRVYGYTF.

The CDR3, as DNA: TGCGCCAGCAGCTTCGAAGAGACCCAGTACTTC. It translates to CASSFEETQYF. The genes are TRBV5-1 and TRBJ2-5; D is undetermined. V lost 2 bases and J 3 bases, leaving 2 bases between the germline ends. Looked up from germline, CDR1 is SGHRS and CDR2 is YFSETQ. The CDR3 is 11 amino acids. The whole variable domain, remainder taken from reference TRBV5-1 and TRBJ2-5, is KAGVTQTPRYLIKTRGQQVTLSCSPISGHRSVSWYQQTPGQGLQFLFEYFSETQRNKGNFPGRFSGRQFSNSRSEMNVSTLELGDSALYLCASSFEETQYFGPGTRLLVL.

This clone was found a few times. Here the CDR3 DNA reads TGCGCCAGCAGCCATGAACAGGGTTTCCAAGAGACCCAGTACTTC. Its protein product is CASSHEQGFQETQYF. The chain couples TRBV4-3 to TRBJ2-5, with D possibly matching TRBD1 (6 bases). Germline CDR1 LGHNA, CDR2 YSLEER. This CDR3 has 15 residues. Trimming cost V 3 bases and J 1 base, with 12 bases left between them.

This clone came up once. The rearrangement links TRBV19 to TRBJ2-1, with D possibly being TRBD2 (6 bases). Per the germline V gene, CDR1 is LNHDA and CDR2 is SQIVND (reference sequence). This CDR3 spans 17 amino acids. V gave up 3 bases and J gave up 2 bases, with 17 bases separating them. The CDR3 DNA reads TGTGCCAGTAGTATGGGGTCGGGGGTTCGAGCCTACAATGAGCAGTTCTTC. This gives the protein CASSMGSGVRAYNEQFF. The variable domain in full, with the rest retrieved from reference TRBV19 and TRBJ2-1, is DGGITQSPKYLFRKEGQNVTLSCEQNLNHDAMYWYRQDPGQGLRLIYYSQIVNDFQKGDIAEGYSVSREKKESFPLTVTSAQKNPTAFYLCASSMGSGVRAYNEQFFGPGTRLTVL.

This clone was seen just once. The chain has TRBV20-1 and TRBJ2-7; the D gene is possibly TRBD2 (6 bases). CDR3 size: 11 residues. CDR1 and CDR2 from the germline V gene are DFQATT and SNEGSKA (reference sequence). Trimming removed 5 bases at V and 4 bases at J, with 9 bases between. CDR3 sequence: CSARRGYEQYF. CDR3 bases: TGCAGTGCTCGCCGGGGGTACGAGCAGTACTTC.

This clone was picked up one time. The V call is TRBV7-6, the J call TRBJ2-3; 7 bases are a match to TRBD2. CDR1 SGHVS and CDR2 FNYEAQ come from the germline V gene. After removal of 0 bases from V and 0 bases from J, the junction contained 3 bases not matched to a gene. CDR3 size: 16 residues. The DNA for the CDR3 is TGTGCCAGCAGCTTAGCCATAGCGGGCAGCACAGATACGCAGTATTTT. This encodes CASSLAIAGSTDTQYF.

This rearrangement joins TRBV5-1 to TRBJ2-2; D unclear. CDR1 is SGHRS and CDR2 is YFSETQ in the germline V gene. V dropped 1 base and J dropped 2 bases, with 9 bases sitting between them. The CDR3 is 15 residues long. CDR3 in DNA: TGCGCCAGCAGCTTGAATAACATCAACACCGGGGAGCTGTTTTTT. Translation: CASSLNNINTGELFF.

V usage is TRBV2 and J usage is TRBJ2-7, with TRBD1 as a possible D gene (6 bases). This CDR3 is built from 13 residues. With 5 bases removed from V and 4 bases from J, the gap between germline ends came to 12 bases. Germline lookup yields CDR1 SNHLY and CDR2 FYNNEI. CDR3 in amino acids: CASSPGQTYEQYF. The DNA for the CDR3 is TGTGCCAGCAGTCCCGGACAGACATACGAGCAGTACTTC.